This T cell receptor (beta chain) was identified during a study of blood T cell repertoires in COVID-19. Study-level background: The study drew acute and convalescent COVID-19 samples from the United States, Italy and Spain.

Looked up from germline, CDR1 is MNHNS and CDR2 is SASEGT. The CDR3 consists of 14 residues. Trimming shortened V by 0 bases and J by 9 bases, and 12 bases separated the two germline ends. Repertoires were generated with immunoSEQ multiplex PCR, while TCRdb's copy carries only in-frame clones and drops some. The top ten clones hold about 5% of a sample with fewer than 200,000 clones, roughly 91% of them seen once. The source of this sequence is a woman between 45 and 60 years old with acute or convalescent COVID-19. V and J are TRBV6-1 and TRBJ1-3; TRBD1 might be the D (6 bases). The specimen sequenced was peripheral blood. CDR3 protein: CASSEARTDFTIYF. CDR3 sequence (DNA): TGTGCCAGCAGTGAAGCTCGGACAGACTTCACCATATATTTT.